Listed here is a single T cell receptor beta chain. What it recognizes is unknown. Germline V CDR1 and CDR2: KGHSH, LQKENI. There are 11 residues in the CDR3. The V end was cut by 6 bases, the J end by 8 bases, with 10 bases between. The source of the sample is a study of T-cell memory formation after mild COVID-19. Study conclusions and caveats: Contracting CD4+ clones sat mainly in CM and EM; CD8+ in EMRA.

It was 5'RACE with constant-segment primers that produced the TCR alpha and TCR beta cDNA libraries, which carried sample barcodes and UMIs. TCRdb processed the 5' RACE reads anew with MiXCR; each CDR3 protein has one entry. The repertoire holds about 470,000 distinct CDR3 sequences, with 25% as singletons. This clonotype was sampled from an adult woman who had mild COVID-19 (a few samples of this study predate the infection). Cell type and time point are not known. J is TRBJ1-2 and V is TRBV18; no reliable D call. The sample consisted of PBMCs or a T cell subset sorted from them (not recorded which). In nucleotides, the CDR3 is TGTGCCAGCTCCCCTGTCAGCGGCTACACCTTC. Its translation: CASSPVSGYTF.